This TCR beta chain was sequenced for a study of pediatric ulcerative colitis. Background on the study: Most patients had pancolitis, and two had left-sided colitis.

Each sample received Survey-level depth of up to 500,000 reads. Assay used: immunoSEQ multiplex PCR; TCRdb lists only in-frame clones, some missing. This sample has 40,000 to 60,000 clones, with more than 60% found just once. A few counts support this clone. Its antigen is unknown. Germline CDR1 reads LNHNV; CDR2 reads YYDKDF (reference sequence). Deletions cut 5 bases from V and 3 bases from J, with 13 bases between. CDR3 length equals 14 residues. Rectal tissue came from one to two pinch biopsies taken at colonoscopy. Study observations and caveats: All ulcerative colitis patients, but no controls, carried a couple of rectal clonotypes. Total lymphocyte DNA, not sorted subsets, was the template.

The sample taken for sequencing was gut tissue. The sequence came from a girl between 10 and 17 years old with moderate ulcerative colitis. The V and J genes are TRBV15 and TRBJ1-1; a weak D match, TRBD1 (6 bases). CDR3 DNA sequence: TGTGCCACCAGCCTTGTGGGGGGCTACACTGAAGCTTTCTTT. This sequence encodes CATSLVGGYTEAFF.